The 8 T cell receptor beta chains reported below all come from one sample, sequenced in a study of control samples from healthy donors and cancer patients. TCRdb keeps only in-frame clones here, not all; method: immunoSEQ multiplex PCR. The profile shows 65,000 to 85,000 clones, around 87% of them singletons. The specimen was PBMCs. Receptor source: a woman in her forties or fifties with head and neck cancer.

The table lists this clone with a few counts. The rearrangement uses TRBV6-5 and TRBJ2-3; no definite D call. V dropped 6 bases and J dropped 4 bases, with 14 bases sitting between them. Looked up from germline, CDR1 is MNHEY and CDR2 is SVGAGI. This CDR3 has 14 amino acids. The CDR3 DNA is TGTGCCAGCAGCCCCACCCACACGGCAGATACGCAGTATTTT. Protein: CASSPTHTADTQYF.

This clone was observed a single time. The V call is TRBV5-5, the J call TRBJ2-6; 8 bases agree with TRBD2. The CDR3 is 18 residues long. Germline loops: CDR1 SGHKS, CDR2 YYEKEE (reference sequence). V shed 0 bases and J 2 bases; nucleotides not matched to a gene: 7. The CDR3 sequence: CASSLAELAGPGANVLTF. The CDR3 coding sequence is TGTGCCAGCAGCTTGGCCGAGTTAGCGGGGCCTGGGGCCAACGTCCTGACTTTC.

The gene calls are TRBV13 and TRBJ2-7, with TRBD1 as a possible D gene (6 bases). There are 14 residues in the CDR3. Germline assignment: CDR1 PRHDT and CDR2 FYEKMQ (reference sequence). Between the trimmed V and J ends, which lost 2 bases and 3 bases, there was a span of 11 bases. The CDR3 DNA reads TGTGCCAGCAGCTTACTTGACAGGAGCTACGAGCAGTACTTC. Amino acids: CASSLLDRSYEQYF.

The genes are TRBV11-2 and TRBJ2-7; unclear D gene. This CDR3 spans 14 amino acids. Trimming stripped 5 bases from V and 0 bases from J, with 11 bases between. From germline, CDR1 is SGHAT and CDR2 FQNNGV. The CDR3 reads CASSPRRVSYEQYF. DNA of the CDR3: TGTGCCAGCAGCCCACGACGCGTCTCCTACGAGCAGTACTTC.

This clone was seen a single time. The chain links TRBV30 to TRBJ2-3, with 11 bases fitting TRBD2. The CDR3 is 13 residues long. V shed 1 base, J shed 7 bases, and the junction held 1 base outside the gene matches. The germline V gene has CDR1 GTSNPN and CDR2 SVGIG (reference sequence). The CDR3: CAWSGLAGNTQYF. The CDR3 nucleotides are TGTGCCTGGAGTGGACTAGCGGGGAATACGCAGTATTTT.

CDR3 residues: CASSPTGTGNTEAFF. CDR3 nucleotide sequence: TGTGCCAGCAGCCCAACCGGGACAGGGAACACTGAAGCTTTCTTT. V and J are TRBV9 and TRBJ1-1; 8 nucleotides align to TRBD1. CDR3 length: 15 residues. The ends lost 4 bases at V and 1 base at J; junction bases unmatched: 6. CDR1 is SGDLS and CDR2 is YYNGEE in the germline V gene.

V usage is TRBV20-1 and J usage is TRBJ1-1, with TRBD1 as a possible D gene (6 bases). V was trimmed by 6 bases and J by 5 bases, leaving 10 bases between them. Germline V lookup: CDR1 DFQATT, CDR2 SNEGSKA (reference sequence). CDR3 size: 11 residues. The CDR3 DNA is TGCAGTGCCACAGGGCGGACTGAAGCTTTCTTT. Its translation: CSATGRTEAFF.

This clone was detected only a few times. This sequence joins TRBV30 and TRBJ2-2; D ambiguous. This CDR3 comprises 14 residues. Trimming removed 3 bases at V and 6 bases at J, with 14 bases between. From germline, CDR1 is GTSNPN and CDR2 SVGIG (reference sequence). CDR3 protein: CAWRLRALAGELFF. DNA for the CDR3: TGTGCCTGGAGGCTCCGGGCCCTCGCCGGGGAGCTGTTTTTT.